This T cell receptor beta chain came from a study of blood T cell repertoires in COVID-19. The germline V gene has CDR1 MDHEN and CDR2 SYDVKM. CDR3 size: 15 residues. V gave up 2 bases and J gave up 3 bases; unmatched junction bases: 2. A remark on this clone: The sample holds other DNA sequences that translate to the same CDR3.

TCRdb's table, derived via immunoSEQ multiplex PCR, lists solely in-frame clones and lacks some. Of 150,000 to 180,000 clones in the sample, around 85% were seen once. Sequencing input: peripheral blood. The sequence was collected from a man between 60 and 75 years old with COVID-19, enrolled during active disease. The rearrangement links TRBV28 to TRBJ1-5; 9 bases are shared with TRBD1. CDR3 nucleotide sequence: TGTGCCAGCAGTTTAACAGGGGGCCTCAATCAGCCCCAGCATTTT. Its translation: CASSLTGGLNQPQHF.